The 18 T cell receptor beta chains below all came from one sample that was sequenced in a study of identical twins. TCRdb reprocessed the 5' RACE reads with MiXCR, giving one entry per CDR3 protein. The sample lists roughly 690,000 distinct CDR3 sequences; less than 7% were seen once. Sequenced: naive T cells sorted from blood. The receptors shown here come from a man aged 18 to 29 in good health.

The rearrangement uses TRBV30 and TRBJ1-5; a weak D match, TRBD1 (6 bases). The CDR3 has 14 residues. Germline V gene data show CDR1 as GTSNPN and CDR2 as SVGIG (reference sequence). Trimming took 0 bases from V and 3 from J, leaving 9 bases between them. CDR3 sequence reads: CAWSVGGVNQPQHF. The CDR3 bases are TGTGCCTGGAGTGTAGGGGGAGTCAATCAGCCCCAGCATTTT.

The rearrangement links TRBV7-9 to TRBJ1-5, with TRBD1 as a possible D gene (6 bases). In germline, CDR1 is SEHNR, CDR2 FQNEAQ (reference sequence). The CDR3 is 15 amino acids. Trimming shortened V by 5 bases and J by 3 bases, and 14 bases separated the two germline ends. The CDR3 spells CASSPKGQINQPQHF. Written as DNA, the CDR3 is TGTGCCAGCAGCCCAAAAGGACAGATCAATCAGCCCCAGCATTTT.

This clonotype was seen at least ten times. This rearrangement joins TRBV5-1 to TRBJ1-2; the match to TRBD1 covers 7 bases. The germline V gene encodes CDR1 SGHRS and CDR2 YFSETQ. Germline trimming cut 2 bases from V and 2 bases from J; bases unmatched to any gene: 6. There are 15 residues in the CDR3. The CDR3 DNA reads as TGCGCCAGCAGCTTCGGACAGGTGGAGAACTATGGCTACACCTTC. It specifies CASSFGQVENYGYTF.

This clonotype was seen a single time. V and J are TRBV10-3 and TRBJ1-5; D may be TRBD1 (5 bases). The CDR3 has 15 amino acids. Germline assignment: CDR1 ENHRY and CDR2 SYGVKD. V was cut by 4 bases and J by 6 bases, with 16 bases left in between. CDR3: CAISGSTVGGQPQHF. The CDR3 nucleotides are TGTGCCATCAGTGGATCAACAGTCGGGGGTCAGCCCCAGCATTTT.

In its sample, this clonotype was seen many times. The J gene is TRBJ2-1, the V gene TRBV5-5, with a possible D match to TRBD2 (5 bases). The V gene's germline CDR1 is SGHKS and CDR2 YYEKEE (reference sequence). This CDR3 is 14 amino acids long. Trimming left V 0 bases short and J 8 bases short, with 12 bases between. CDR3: CASSLAGERDEQFF. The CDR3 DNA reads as TGTGCCAGCAGCTTGGCCGGGGAGAGGGATGAGCAGTTCTTC. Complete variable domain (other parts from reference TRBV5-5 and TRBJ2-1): DAGVTQSPTHLIKTRGQQVTLRCSPISGHKSVSWYQQVLGQGPQFIFQYYEKEERGRGNFPDRFSARQFPNYSSELNVNALLLGDSALYLCASSLAGERDEQFFGPGTRLTVL.

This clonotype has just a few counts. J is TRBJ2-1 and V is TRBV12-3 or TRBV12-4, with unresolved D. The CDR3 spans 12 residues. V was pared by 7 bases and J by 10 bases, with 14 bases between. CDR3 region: CASNKEPLEQFF. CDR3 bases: TGTGCCAGCAATAAAGAGCCCCTGGAGCAGTTCTTC.

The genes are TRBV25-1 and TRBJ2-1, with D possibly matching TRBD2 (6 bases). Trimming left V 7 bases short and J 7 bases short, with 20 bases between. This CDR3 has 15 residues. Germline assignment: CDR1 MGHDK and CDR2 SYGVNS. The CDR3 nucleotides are TGTGCCAGCACTCGGGGAGAACAGGCGGGGAATGAGCAGTTCTTC. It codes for CASTRGEQAGNEQFF.

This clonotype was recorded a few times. CDR3 DNA sequence: TGTGCCAGCAGCCAAGGCCGGAACAGGGGGCACACTGAAGCTTTCTTT. This sequence encodes CASSQGRNRGHTEAFF. The chain is built from TRBV14 and TRBJ1-1; 9 bases line up with TRBD1. The V segment lost 1 base and the J segment 3 bases; nucleotides outside the gene matches: 6. This CDR3 comprises 16 residues. CDR1 is SGHDN and CDR2 is FVKESK in the germline V gene.

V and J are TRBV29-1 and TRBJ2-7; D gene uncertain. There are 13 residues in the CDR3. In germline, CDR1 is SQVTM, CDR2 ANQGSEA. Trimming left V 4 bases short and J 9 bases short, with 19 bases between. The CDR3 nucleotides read TGCAGCGTTGCCTTTCTCCTTACGCGCCGGCAGTACTTC. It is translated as CSVAFLLTRRQYF.

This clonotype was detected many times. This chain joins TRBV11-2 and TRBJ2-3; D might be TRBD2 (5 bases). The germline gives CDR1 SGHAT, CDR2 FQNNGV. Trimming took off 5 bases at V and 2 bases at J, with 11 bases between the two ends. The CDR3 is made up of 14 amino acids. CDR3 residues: CASSLGSDTDTQYF. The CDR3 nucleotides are TGTGCCAGCAGCCTAGGGAGTGACACAGATACGCAGTATTTT.

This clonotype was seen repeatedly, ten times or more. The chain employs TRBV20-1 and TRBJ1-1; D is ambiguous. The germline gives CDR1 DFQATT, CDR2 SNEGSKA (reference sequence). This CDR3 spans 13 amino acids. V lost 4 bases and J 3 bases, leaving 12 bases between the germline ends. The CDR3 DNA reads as TGCAGTGCTACTCAAGCGAGATACACTGAAGCTTTCTTT. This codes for CSATQARYTEAFF.

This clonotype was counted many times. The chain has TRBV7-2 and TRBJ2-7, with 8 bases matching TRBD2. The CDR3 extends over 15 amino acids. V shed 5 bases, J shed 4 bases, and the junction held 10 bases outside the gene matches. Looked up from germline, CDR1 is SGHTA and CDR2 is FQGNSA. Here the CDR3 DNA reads TGTGCCAGCAGCGACCCGGGACTAGGGTCTTACGAGCAGTACGTC. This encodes CASSDPGLGSYEQYV.

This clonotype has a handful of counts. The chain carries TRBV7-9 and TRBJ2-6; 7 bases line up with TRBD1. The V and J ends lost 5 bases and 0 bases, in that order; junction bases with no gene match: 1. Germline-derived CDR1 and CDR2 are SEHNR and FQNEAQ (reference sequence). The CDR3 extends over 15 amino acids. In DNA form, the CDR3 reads TGTGCCAGCAGCGGGACAGTCTCTGGGGCCAACGTCCTGACTTTC. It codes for CASSGTVSGANVLTF.

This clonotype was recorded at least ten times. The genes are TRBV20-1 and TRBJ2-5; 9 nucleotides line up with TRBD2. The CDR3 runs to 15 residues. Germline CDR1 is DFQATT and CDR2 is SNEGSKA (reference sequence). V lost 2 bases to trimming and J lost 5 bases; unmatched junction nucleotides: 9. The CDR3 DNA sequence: TGCAGTGCTAGACCACTTAGCGGGAGAGGGGAGACCCAGTACTTC. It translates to CSARPLSGRGETQYF.

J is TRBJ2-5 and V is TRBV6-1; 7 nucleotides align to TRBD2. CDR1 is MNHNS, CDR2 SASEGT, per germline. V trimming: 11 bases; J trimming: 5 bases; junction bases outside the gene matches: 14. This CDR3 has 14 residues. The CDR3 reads CALGMGGERETQYF. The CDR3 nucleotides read TGTGCCCTGGGGATGGGAGGGGAGAGGGAGACCCAGTACTTC.

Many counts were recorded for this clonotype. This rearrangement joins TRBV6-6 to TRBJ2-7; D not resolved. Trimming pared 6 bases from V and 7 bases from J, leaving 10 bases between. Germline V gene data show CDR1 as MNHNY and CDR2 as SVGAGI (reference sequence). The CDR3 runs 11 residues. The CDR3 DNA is TGTGCCAGCAGCCCTCTAGTTGAGCAGTACTTC. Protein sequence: CASSPLVEQYF.

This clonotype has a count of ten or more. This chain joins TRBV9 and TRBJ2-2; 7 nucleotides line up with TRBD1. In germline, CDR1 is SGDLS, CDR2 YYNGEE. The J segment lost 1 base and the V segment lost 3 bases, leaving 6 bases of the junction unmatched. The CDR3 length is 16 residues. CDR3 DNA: TGTGCCAGCAGCGAATCGGACAGGCTGAACACCGGGGAGCTGTTTTTT. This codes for CASSESDRLNTGELFF.

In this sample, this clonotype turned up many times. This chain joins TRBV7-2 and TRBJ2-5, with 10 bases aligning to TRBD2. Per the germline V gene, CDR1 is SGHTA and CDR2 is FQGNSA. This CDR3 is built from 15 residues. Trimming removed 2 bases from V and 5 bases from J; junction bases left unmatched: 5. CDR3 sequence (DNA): TGTGCCAGCAGCTTAACGCTAGCGGGAGATGAGACCCAGTACTTC. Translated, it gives CASSLTLAGDETQYF.